This TCR beta chain was captured in a study of cytomegalovirus exposure and HLA in healthy donors. As for the study in general: The same platform as the approximately 730 first-cohort repertoires was used for the 100 to 150 validation repertoires, a later analysis reported.

Study conclusions and caveats: Reportedly, cytomegalovirus status was diagnosed with high sensitivity and specificity.

Measured with immunoSEQ multiplex PCR; TCRdb has only the in-frame clones, and not every one. This table holds more than 65,000 clones, roughly 96% found once. The CDR3 totals 15 residues. CDR1 SGHVS and CDR2 FQNEAQ come from the germline V gene. V lost 4 bases and J lost 2; bases outside the gene matches: 6. This clone was seen once. The antigen is not known. This chain links TRBV7-8 with TRBJ2-7, with 9 bases matching TRBD2. The sample consisted of PBMCs. The sequence derives from a woman under 30 in good health and CMV-seronegative. The CDR3 nucleotides are TGTGCCAGCAGCTCCCAAGGCGGGAGGGCCTACGAGCAGTACTTC. It is translated as CASSSQGGRAYEQYF.